This TCR beta chain originates from a study of blood T cell repertoires in COVID-19. Study details: Samples representing acute and convalescent COVID-19 were sourced from the United States, Italy and Spain. Sample material is recorded as cDNA or gDNA derived from T cells, B-cell-depleted T cells, or PBMCs.

The V gene's germline CDR1 is SGHNT and CDR2 YYREEE (reference sequence). This CDR3 is built from 16 residues. Unmatched junction bases numbered 9, after V lost 4 bases and J lost 2 bases. Under the authors' procedure: Quantification of nucleated cells was approximated via reference gene primer amplification. Profiled with immunoSEQ multiplex PCR; TCRdb holds only in-frame clones, not every one. V, J and clone size are taken as reported in that table, and D and trimming were inferred from the DNA itself. The sample contains around 140,000 clones, over 70% of which appear only once. The chain has TRBV5-4 and TRBJ1-1; 9 bases map to TRBD1. The receptor's source is a woman aged 55-69 years with acute or convalescent COVID-19. The sequencing sample was made of peripheral blood. DNA for the CDR3: TGTGCCAGCAGCCTCCCGAAGACAGGGGGAAACACTGAAGCTTTCTTT. Protein: CASSLPKTGGNTEAFF.